This T cell receptor beta chain was retrieved from a study of T cell repertoires in cytomegalovirus infection. Across the study: Public signatures in TCR beta pointed to CMV infection and matching HLA type. Study-wide findings and caveats: Cumulative public TCR beta family frequency identified carriers of CMV plus the relevant HLA.

Germline V lookup: CDR1 SEHNR, CDR2 FQNEAQ (reference sequence). This CDR3 is 19 amino acids long. The V end lost 5 bases, the J end lost 4 bases, and 29 bases lay between the germline ends. Worth noting for this clonotype: What it binds is not known.

MiXCR, applied by TCRdb to the reads, yields one record per CDR3 protein. The table shows approximately 770,000 distinct CDR3 sequences, with 25% to 35% occurring only once. This sequence originates from a human donor in good health (CMV status not recorded). Some clones in this sample may be carry-over from other donors' samples. The material sequenced was cultured CD8+ T cells from PBMCs, taken from culture after CMV antigen stimulation. The gene calls are TRBV7-9 and TRBJ2-5, with TRBD2 as a possible D gene (6 bases). The CDR3 region has the DNA TGTGCCAGCAGCGGAATCGGGGCTAGCGTTCTAGTAAGACCAGAGACCCAGTACTTC. As protein: CASSGIGASVLVRPETQYF. The variable domain in full, completed from reference TRBV7-9 and TRBJ2-5, reads DTGVSQNPRHKITKRGQNVTFRCDPISEHNRLYWYRQTLGQGPEFLTYFQNEAQLEKSRLLSDRFSAERPKGSFSTLEIQRTEQGDSAMYLCASSGIGASVLVRPETQYFGPGTRLLVL.